Sequencing of this T cell receptor beta chain was carried out in a study of spatial heterogeneity in lung cancer. Time point indicated: sample taken at primary tumor resection. TCRs were sequenced from unsorted whole RNA of tumor, nontumor lung or PBMC. TCRdb used MiXCR to reprocess the 5' RACE reads, holding one entry per CDR3 protein. Of approximately 11,000 distinct CDR3 sequences in the sample, around 6.9% are singletons; the top ten hold approximately 30%. By share of the sample, this clonotype is medium-sized. A library prepared for alpha chains yielded this beta chain as an off-target read; its size is of little meaning. This receptor was identified in a male donor with early-stage non-small cell lung cancer. The source material was PBMCs, sampled at surgery.

The DNA of the CDR3 is TGTGCCAGCAGACTGCCGGAGGGCGCGGGCACTGAAGCTTTCTTT. Translating gives CASRLPEGAGTEAFF. This sequence joins TRBV6-6 and TRBJ1-1; D uncertain. The length of the CDR3 is 15 residues. Germline-derived CDR1 and CDR2 are MNHNY and SVGAGI (reference sequence). The V end was cut by 6 bases, the J end by 4 bases, with 18 bases between.